The 11 T cell receptor beta chains presented below share a single source sample, sequenced in a study of T cell responses to AZD1222 COVID-19 vaccine (dated by TCRdb to the early 2020s). Read against the paper, the sample's time point label means: about 28 days (+/-7) after the second vaccine dose. The library was obtained by the immunoSEQ multiplex PCR assay. TCRdb holds this immuneACCESS table with in-frame rearrangements only. Some clones are missing; in checked studies, unresolved V genes explain under half, and the rest has no known cause. The sample table records more than 120,000 clones; approximately 87% of these occur just once. The ten most abundant clones make up under 2% of the sample. The sequences come from peripheral blood, collected 28 days after the second AZD1222 dose. The receptor source for this set is an adult who received the AZD1222 COVID-19 vaccine.

This chain uses TRBV7-8 with TRBJ1-5, with 9 bases aligning to TRBD1. The germline V gene encodes CDR1 SGHVS and CDR2 FQNEAQ. Losses at the gene ends were 0 bases for V and 6 bases for J; bases not matched to a gene: 3. The CDR3 is made up of 15 amino acids. CDR3 sequence reads: CASSLAGQGPQPQHF. The CDR3 coding sequence is TGTGCCAGCAGCTTAGCGGGACAGGGACCTCAGCCCCAGCATTTT.

The chain has TRBV7-9 and TRBJ1-6; 7 bases line up with TRBD1. With 5 bases clipped from V and 10 bases from J, the junction kept 14 bases outside the gene matches. From germline, CDR1 is SEHNR and CDR2 FQNEAQ (reference sequence). This CDR3 contains 16 residues. As DNA, the CDR3 is TGTGCCAGCAGCCTCGACAGGGCCTCGGCGGTATCACCCCTCCACTTT. Its protein product is CASSLDRASAVSPLHF.

The chain couples TRBV25-1 to TRBJ2-5; a possible D gene is TRBD2 (6 bases). Per germline, CDR1 MGHDK and CDR2 SYGVNS. The CDR3 loop spans 14 amino acids. The V end was cut by 5 bases, the J end by 5 bases, with 15 bases between. This CDR3 reads CASSLTRKRETQYF. CDR3 sequence (DNA): TGTGCCAGCAGTTTGACTAGAAAGAGGGAGACCCAGTACTTC.

A single count supports this clone. The genes are TRBV6-5 and TRBJ1-1, with D possibly TRBD1 on 6 matching bases. The germline gives CDR1 MNHEY, CDR2 SVGAGI. CDR3 length: 13 amino acids. V was trimmed by 8 bases and J by 4 bases, leaving 14 bases between them. The CDR3, as DNA: TGTGCCAGCGGACCAGGGGTGATCACTGAAGCTTTCTTT. This sequence encodes CASGPGVITEAFF.

The rearrangement uses TRBV7-9 and TRBJ2-4; no clear D gene. CDR3 size: 15 residues. The V and J ends lost 3 bases and 4 bases respectively, with 13 bases between them. CDR1 is SEHNR, CDR2 FQNEAQ, per germline (reference sequence). CDR3 residues: CASSFSHDKKNIQYF. CDR3 nucleotide sequence: TGTGCCAGCAGCTTTTCCCATGACAAAAAAAACATTCAGTACTTC.

The chain uses TRBV5-1 and TRBJ2-7; tentative D call: TRBD2 (5 bases). The CDR3 contains 14 residues. The germline CDR1 and CDR2 sequences are SGHRS and YFSETQ. V lost 0 bases and J 4 bases, leaving 11 bases between the germline ends. The CDR3 sequence: CASSLGVRDYEQYF. In DNA form, the CDR3 reads TGCGCCAGCAGCTTGGGAGTGAGGGATTACGAGCAGTACTTC.

The CDR3 bases are TGTGCCAGCAGCCAGCGCAACACTGAAGCTTTCTTT. Its protein is CASSQRNTEAFF. The chain combines TRBV6-2 or TRBV6-3 with TRBJ1-1; D is unclear. Germline assignment: CDR1 MNHEY and CDR2 SVGEGT. The V gene lost 6 bases and the J gene lost 2 bases, with 7 bases spanning the gap. The CDR3 sequence is 12 residues long.

As DNA, the CDR3 is TGCGCCAGCAGCTTGGGCCGGGGGCAGAGTTATGGCTACACCTTC. Translated: CASSLGRGQSYGYTF. V and J are TRBV5-1 and TRBJ1-2, with TRBD1 as a possible D gene (6 bases). Germline V gene data show CDR1 as SGHRS and CDR2 as YFSETQ. This CDR3 comprises 15 residues. The V end lost 0 bases, the J end lost 5 bases, and 14 bases lay between the germline ends.

The DNA of the CDR3 is TGTGCCTGGCAGGGAGCCGCAGATACGCAGTATTTT. Translation: CAWQGAADTQYF. The rearrangement joins TRBV30 to TRBJ2-3; D tentatively fits TRBD1 or TRBD2 (5 bases each). With 5 bases removed from V and 4 bases from J, the gap between germline ends came to 10 bases. The germline gives CDR1 GTSNPN, CDR2 SVGIG (reference sequence). This CDR3 contains 12 residues. The whole variable domain, filled in from reference TRBV30 and TRBJ2-3, reads SQTIHQWPATLVQPVGSPLSLECTVEGTSNPNLYWYRQAAGRGLQLLFYSVGIGQISSEVPQNLSASRPQDRQFILSSKKLLLSDSGFYLCAWQGAADTQYFGPGTRLTVL.

The chain links TRBV28 to TRBJ1-1; D not certain. Trimming took 3 bases from V and 1 from J, leaving 12 bases between them. The CDR3 is 15 residues long. Germline V gene data show CDR1 as MDHEN and CDR2 as SYDVKM. CDR3 amino acids: CASSFGVWSNTEAFF. CDR3 sequence (DNA): TGTGCCAGCAGTTTTGGGGTATGGTCGAACACTGAAGCTTTCTTT.

This chain joins TRBV13 and TRBJ2-5, with TRBD1 matching 9 bases. Germline CDR1 and CDR2: PRHDT and FYEKMQ (reference sequence). With V trimmed by 5 bases and J by 1 base, 5 bases remained unmatched. CDR3 length: 15 residues. This chain's CDR3 is CASSLGTGFQETQYF. DNA for the CDR3: TGTGCCAGCAGCCTCGGGACAGGGTTCCAAGAGACCCAGTACTTC.